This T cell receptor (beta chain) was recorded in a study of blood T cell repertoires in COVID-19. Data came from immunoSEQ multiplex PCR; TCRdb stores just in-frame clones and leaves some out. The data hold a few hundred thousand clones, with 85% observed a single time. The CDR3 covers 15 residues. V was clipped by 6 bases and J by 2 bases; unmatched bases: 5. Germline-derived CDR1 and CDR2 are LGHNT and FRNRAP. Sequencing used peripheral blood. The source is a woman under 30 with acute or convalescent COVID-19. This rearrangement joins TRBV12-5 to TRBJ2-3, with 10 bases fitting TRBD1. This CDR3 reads CASGPGTGATDTQYF. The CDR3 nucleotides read TGTGCTAGTGGACCCGGGACAGGGGCCACAGATACGCAGTATTTT.